This is a list of T cell receptor beta chains from one sample in a study of blood T cell repertoires in COVID-19. Measured with immunoSEQ multiplex PCR; TCRdb has only the in-frame clones, and not every one. In the table there are around 100,000 clones, approximately 86% of which are singletons. Sequences were obtained from peripheral blood. These receptors all come from a human donor in a cohort sampled during active COVID-19. CDR3s include the opening cysteine and the closing phenylalanine or tryptophan. A D gene is named only where the DNA matches it firmly. The size of a clone is reported for some rows only, either as once, few or many, or as a class for expanded clones.

D gene,clone size,CDR3 length,V gene,CDR3 protein
TRBD1,once,14,TRBV6-5,CASSHRGSGETQYF
TRBD2,-,18,TRBV5-1,CASSPNRGAGLVTETQYF
-,-,12,TRBV6-2/TRBV6-3,CASSHRGQPQHF
-,once,12,TRBV25-1,CASSVREETQYF
-,once,14,TRBV15,CATTKGVLDYGYTF
TRBD1,few,17,TRBV6-2/TRBV6-3,CASSSGPARGHSQPQHF
-,-,18,TRBV5-1,CASSLGPGTSGRTDTQYF
TRBD2,-,17,TRBV4-2,CASSQDLAGALWDEQFF
TRBD2,-,16,TRBV2,CASSEKGLAGVNEQFF
TRBD1,few,15,TRBV3-1/TRBV3-2,CASRTTGGYTDTQYF
TRBD1,-,13,TRBV5-1,CASSGGTAGEAFF
-,-,17,TRBV7-9,CASSLLTAPSGANVLTF
-,-,15,TRBV7-9,CASSPYSLSYNEQFF
-,-,12,TRBV28,CASSLMGGEQFF
-,-,15,TRBV27,CASRRQAGSNEKLFF
-,-,18,TRBV5-1,CASSLAGQGGVSNEKLFF
-,-,14,TRBV29-1,CSVDGGSTNEKLFF
TRBD1,-,15,TRBV4-2,CASSQDGQGRYEQYF
-,-,13,TRBV7-2,CASSLHGRNEQYF
-,-,21,TRBV4-2,CASSQESIGQGRIQSGNTIYF
-,-,14,TRBV4-3,CASSQDSGVTEAFF
-,-,14,TRBV27,CASKNSGARYGYTF
-,-,14,TRBV28,CASSSPGMNTEAFF
TRBD2,-,13,TRBV5-1,CASSNGRADTQYF
-,-,15,TRBV5-1,CASSQQGIRNSPLHF
-,-,15,TRBV5-1,CASSLSQANTGELFF
-,once,15,TRBV29-1,CSVEGDGGSTDTQYF
TRBD1,-,15,TRBV7-9,CASSHGTVFNEKLFF
TRBD2,-,17,TRBV5-1,CASSRPIAGEGTDTQYF
-,-,12,TRBV5-1,CASSEGLTEAFF
-,-,17,TRBV5-6,CASSLAGGGYPALRQYF
TRBD2,-,14,TRBV7-2,CASSPTSGWREQYF
-,-,13,TRBV10-3,CAISESTGYEQYF
TRBD2,-,17,TRBV9,CASSETLLAGGNNEQFF
TRBD1,once,14,TRBV19,CASSTQGAGNEQFF
-,-,17,TRBV11-2,CASSPRGVSGRSNEQFF
TRBD2,-,17,TRBV7-2,CASSLVLAGGRGETQYF
TRBD2,-,24,TRBV7-1,CASSSPLGTSGDYQGKSGANVLTF
-,once,17,TRBV11-2,CASSLPDRPYSNQPQHF
-,-,15,TRBV5-1,CASSLDKVTNSEAFF
TRBD2,once,15,TRBV25-1,CASGRTSGARDTQYF
TRBD1,-,13,TRBV30,CARRTGLAGELFF
-,-,14,TRBV20-1,CSASDSGAGQPQHF
TRBD2,-,19,TRBV4-2,CASSQMGRLAGPGGNEQFF
-,-,14,TRBV7-6,CASSLDSGPDTQYF
TRBD1,-,14,TRBV7-2,CASSLGGTGTEAFF
TRBD1,-,15,TRBV6-5,CASSWGQGNTGELFF
-,once,13,TRBV2,CASSLTSTDTQYF
TRBD2,once,14,TRBV25-1,CASTTSGPSYEQYF
-,-,15,TRBV11-2,CASSLSGEGNEKLFF
-,-,15,TRBV7-2,CASSLAVGGVWPQHF
-,-,12,TRBV30,CAWRGVGEKLFF
TRBD2,-,17,TRBV7-2,CASSLARTSGSFHEQFF
TRBD1,-,15,TRBV7-2,CASSLETGLNTEAFF
TRBD2,once,17,TRBV5-1,CASSSLGLAGAAGELFF